These 32 T cell receptor beta chains share one sample of origin, sequenced in a study of vaccination and CD4 T cells after COVID-19. Antigens of these TCRs are unknown. An Oncomine TCR Beta short-read assay was used to sequence the DNA from cultured CD4+ T cells. TCRdb processed the PCR reads anew with MiXCR; each CDR3 protein has one entry. The table lists under 15,000 distinct CDR3 sequences, approximately 54% of them singletons. Treatment here: approximately 11-day PBMC culture with coronavirus spike peptide pools or control peptides (ViraFEST assay). This sample comprised cultured CD4+ T cells from blood, obtained after SARS-CoV-2 vaccination. The origin of the receptors is a human donor with COVID-19.

Regarding this clonotype: One end of the junction fails to match germline, which may point to a read error. CDR3 in amino acids: CASSRGAQPGTYGQYF. DNA for the CDR3: TGTGCCAGCAGTCGAGGAGCCCAGCCAGGGACCTACGGGCAGTACTTC. The chain recombines TRBV6-1 with TRBJ2-7; D could derive from TRBD1 or TRBD2 (5 bases each). The CDR3 is 16 amino acids. Germline CDR1 is MNHNS and CDR2 is SASEGT.

The chain couples TRBV7-2 to TRBJ1-3; D remains ambiguous. The CDR3 contains 15 residues. The V and J ends lost 1 base and 0 bases respectively, with 7 bases between them. Per the germline V gene, CDR1 is SGHTA and CDR2 is FQGNSA. The CDR3 here is CASSLEGVSGNTIYF. CDR3 DNA sequence: TGTGCCAGCAGCTTAGAGGGCGTCTCTGGAAACACCATATATTTT.

The chain links TRBV19 to TRBJ2-5; maybe TRBD1 (6 bases). The V gene's germline CDR1 is LNHDA and CDR2 SQIVND (reference sequence). The CDR3 totals 13 residues. V was cut by 7 bases and J by 4 bases, with 13 bases left in between. CDR3 in amino acids: CASMPRGGETQYF. The DNA for the CDR3 is TGTGCCAGTATGCCCCGAGGGGGAGAGACCCAGTACTTC.

The chain joins TRBV6-1 to TRBJ1-5; 7 nucleotides agree with TRBD1. Germline assignment: CDR1 MNHNS and CDR2 SASEGT. After removal of 10 bases from V and 4 bases from J, the junction contained 10 bases not matched to a gene. The CDR3 has 14 amino acids. CDR3 loop: CANSLTGVNQPQHF. The CDR3 DNA is TGTGCCAACAGCCTAACAGGGGTGAATCAGCCCCAGCATTTT.

This chain joins TRBV6-2 or TRBV6-3 and TRBJ2-6; D possibly corresponds to TRBD1 (6 bases). This CDR3 comprises 16 residues. With 4 bases removed from V and 2 bases from J, the gap between germline ends came to 12 bases. Germline-derived CDR1 and CDR2 are MNHEY and SVGEGT. The CDR3 nucleotides read TGTGCCAGCAGTTCACAGGGCCTTCCTGGGGCCAACGTCCTGACTTTC. Translation: CASSSQGLPGANVLTF.

V usage is TRBV7-3 and J usage is TRBJ2-2, with 7 bases lining up with TRBD2. CDR1 and CDR2 (germline): SGHTA, FQGTGA. CDR3 size: 16 residues. Trimming cost V 5 bases and J 2 bases; bases outside gene matches: 8. Here the CDR3 DNA reads TGTGCCAGCAGCCCCCGGCTAGCGGATAACACCGGGGAGCTGTTTTTT. This gives the protein CASSPRLADNTGELFF. The whole variable domain, remainder taken from reference TRBV7-3 and TRBJ2-2, is GAGVSQTPSNKVTEKGKYVELRCDPISGHTALYWYRQSLGQGPEFLIYFQGTGAADDSGLPNDRFFAVRPEGSVSTLKIQRTERGDSAVYLCASSPRLADNTGELFFGEGSRLTVL.

The genes are TRBV20-1 and TRBJ2-5; D is perhaps TRBD2 (7 bases). Germline V gene data show CDR1 as DFQATT and CDR2 as SNEGSKA (reference sequence). CDR3 length: 16 residues. CDR3 sequence: CSASRVGGFSGGTQYF. In DNA form, the CDR3 reads TGCAGCGCCAGTCGTGTCGGGGGCTTTTCGGGAGGGACCCAGTACTTC.

The V and J genes are TRBV19 and TRBJ2-3; TRBD2 agrees at 11 bases. This CDR3 contains 17 residues. Germline lookup yields CDR1 LNHDA and CDR2 SQIVND (reference sequence). Trimming at V came to 4 bases and at J to 8 bases, leaving 14 bases not matched to a gene. In nucleotides, the CDR3 is TGTGCCAGTAGTACCCGCGGGATAGCGGGGGGGCAGGGTACGCAGTATTTT. The encoded protein is CASSTRGIAGGQGTQYF. Full variable domain (outside the CDR3, taken from reference TRBV19 and TRBJ2-3): DGGITQSPKYLFRKEGQNVTLSCEQNLNHDAMYWYRQDPGQGLRLIYYSQIVNDFQKGDIAEGYSVSREKKESFPLTVTSAQKNPTAFYLCASSTRGIAGGQGTQYFGPGTRLTVL.

This clonotype was observed a handful of times. V is TRBV7-8 and J is TRBJ2-3, with D perhaps matching TRBD2 (6 bases). The CDR3 sequence is 13 residues long. CDR1 is SGHVS and CDR2 is FQNEAQ in the germline V gene. V lost 9 bases and J 4 bases, leaving 14 bases between the germline ends. The CDR3 loop is CASSGLTSDTQYF. The CDR3 region has the DNA TGTGCCAGTTCGGGACTGACTTCAGATACGCAGTATTTT.

CDR3 amino acids: CASSSWGLGFYEQYF. The DNA of the CDR3 is TGTGCCAGCAGTTCCTGGGGGTTAGGGTTTTACGAGCAGTACTTC. The chain employs TRBV27 and TRBJ2-7; D is perhaps TRBD1 or TRBD2 (5 bases each). The V gene's germline CDR1 is MNHEY and CDR2 SMNVEV (reference sequence). Trimming took off 4 bases at V and 4 bases at J, with 17 bases between the two ends. The CDR3 sequence is 15 residues long.

The chain links TRBV27 to TRBJ2-5; a weak D match, TRBD1 (5 bases). In germline, CDR1 is MNHEY, CDR2 SMNVEV (reference sequence). Trimming removed 0 bases at V and 1 base at J, with 9 bases between. CDR3 length: 15 residues. The CDR3 DNA follows: TGTGCCAGCAGTTTATCCCAGGGCCCCCAAGAGACCCAGTACTTC. This gives the protein CASSLSQGPQETQYF.

The V gene is TRBV2, the J gene TRBJ1-1; the D gene is possibly TRBD1 (5 bases). There are 15 residues in the CDR3. V was shortened by 2 bases and J by 6 bases, with 16 bases between the two germline ends. CDR1 SNHLY and CDR2 FYNNEI come from the germline V gene. The CDR3 spells CASSESRGGDAEAFF. The CDR3 DNA follows: TGTGCCAGCAGTGAAAGTCGGGGGGGGGACGCTGAAGCTTTCTTT.

CDR3 coding DNA: TGTGCCAGCAGTCCAAACGGGGATTCTGGAAACACCATATATTTT. Encoded protein: CASSPNGDSGNTIYF. This chain links TRBV6-1 with TRBJ1-3, with D hard to call. Looked up from germline, CDR1 is MNHNS and CDR2 is SASEGT. This CDR3 is 15 amino acids long. Trimming took 5 bases from V and 1 from J, leaving 12 bases between them.

J is TRBJ2-2 and V is TRBV6-1; D uncertain. Germline V CDR1 and CDR2: MNHNS, SASEGT. This CDR3 is built from 14 residues. The V and J ends lost 10 bases and 5 bases respectively, with 17 bases between them. The CDR3 loop is CATQRASRTGELFF. For the CDR3, the DNA is TGTGCCACCCAAAGGGCCTCAAGGACCGGGGAGCTGTTTTTT.

The chain carries TRBV7-8 and TRBJ2-1, with 9 positions matching TRBD1. The J segment lost 4 bases and the V segment lost 4 bases, leaving 8 bases of the junction unmatched. CDR1 is SGHVS, CDR2 FQNEAQ, per germline. The CDR3 extends over 16 amino acids. CDR3: CASSSGDRGGYNEQFF. For the CDR3, the DNA is TGTGCCAGCAGCTCCGGAGACAGGGGGGGATACAATGAGCAGTTCTTC.

The chain couples TRBV5-1 to TRBJ1-5, with TRBD1 matching 11 bases. Germline CDR1 is SGHRS and CDR2 is YFSETQ. With V trimmed by 7 bases and J by 7 bases, 10 bases remained unmatched. The CDR3 spans 15 residues. In DNA, the CDR3 is TGCGCCAGCTCTCCTGGACAGGGGGCTTTACAGCCCCAGCATTTT. This gives the protein CASSPGQGALQPQHF.

The rearrangement uses TRBV12-3 or TRBV12-4 and TRBJ2-7; 7 nucleotides match TRBD2. This CDR3 is built from 13 residues. The V segment lost 5 bases and the J segment 6 bases; nucleotides outside the gene matches: 7. This CDR3 reads CASSPSGVFEQYF. Here the CDR3 DNA reads TGTGCCAGCAGTCCGAGCGGGGTATTCGAGCAGTACTTC.

In its sample, this clonotype was seen once. J is TRBJ1-2 and V is TRBV4-3; D remains unclear. CDR3 length equals 13 residues. V shed 0 bases and J shed 7 bases, with 9 bases lying between them. CDR1 LGHNA and CDR2 YSLEER come from the germline V gene. CDR3 in amino acids: CASSQEITVGYTF. The CDR3 coding sequence is TGCGCCAGCAGCCAAGAAATAACGGTTGGCTACACCTTC.

This clonotype was picked up one time. The genes are TRBV6-1 and TRBJ1-5; maybe TRBD1 (6 bases). Germline assignment: CDR1 MNHNS and CDR2 SASEGT. The CDR3 is 16 amino acids. The V end lost 8 bases, the J end lost 2 bases, and 19 bases lay between the germline ends. In nucleotides, the CDR3 is TGTGCCAGCGGCCAACCAGGGGAAGTGGGCAATCAGCCCCAGCATTTT. This encodes CASGQPGEVGNQPQHF.

In this sample, this clonotype turned up a few times. V is TRBV7-8 and J is TRBJ1-2; D is ambiguous. V was shortened by 4 bases and J by 8 bases, with 11 bases between the two germline ends. Germline CDR1 is SGHVS and CDR2 is FQNEAQ. The CDR3 runs 12 residues. This chain's CDR3 is CASSSRLGGYTF. DNA of the CDR3: TGTGCCAGCAGCTCCAGGCTAGGGGGCTACACCTTC.

The V call is TRBV6-1, the J call TRBJ2-5; D possibly matches TRBD1 or TRBD2 (6 bases each). The CDR3 loop spans 14 amino acids. Germline lookup yields CDR1 MNHNS and CDR2 SASEGT. Trimming pared 5 bases from V and 5 bases from J, leaving 15 bases between. The CDR3 is CASSTPGGPETQYF. Here the CDR3 DNA reads TGTGCCAGCAGTACTCCCGGGGGCCCGGAGACCCAGTACTTC.

V usage is TRBV6-1 and J usage is TRBJ1-2; D is ambiguous. From germline, CDR1 is MNHNS and CDR2 SASEGT. The V end was cut by 10 bases, the J end by 5 bases, with 20 bases between. The CDR3 spans 14 residues. The CDR3 protein is CATIVPGVFYGYTF. In DNA form, the CDR3 reads TGTGCCACCATCGTCCCGGGAGTATTTTATGGCTACACCTTC.

The chain recombines TRBV27 with TRBJ2-3; D gene ambiguous. Trimming left V 4 bases short and J 4 bases short, with 9 bases between. The CDR3 is 13 amino acids. The germline CDR1 and CDR2 sequences are MNHEY and SMNVEV (reference sequence). CDR3 coding DNA: TGTGCCAGCAGTTCCATCCAAGCAGATACGCAGTATTTT. It yields the protein CASSSIQADTQYF.

Judged by abundance, this clonotype is medium-sized. CDR3 in DNA: TGCGCCAGCAGCCCGAGGACAGGGGAGAATGGAATGAACACTGAAGCTTTCTTT. Its protein product is CASSPRTGENGMNTEAFF. The genes are TRBV4-1 and TRBJ1-1; TRBD1 agrees at 9 bases. Per the germline V gene, CDR1 is MGHRA and CDR2 is YSYEKL. The CDR3 runs to 18 residues. V trimming: 4 bases; J trimming: 0 bases; junction bases outside the gene matches: 12.

CDR3 sequence reads: CASMGQLNTEAFF. Here the CDR3 DNA reads TGTGCCAGTATGGGACAGTTAAACACTGAAGCTTTCTTT. The rearrangement joins TRBV19 to TRBJ1-1, with 7 nucleotides matching TRBD1. The CDR3 totals 13 residues. Germline V gives CDR1 LNHDA, CDR2 SQIVND (reference sequence). V lost 7 bases to trimming and J lost 2 bases; unmatched junction nucleotides: 4.

V and J are TRBV6-1 and TRBJ1-5; no clear D. CDR3 length equals 15 residues. Trimming took 2 bases from V and 0 from J, leaving 8 bases between them. Germline CDR1 MNHNS, CDR2 SASEGT. In DNA, the CDR3 is TGTGCCAGCAGTGAATTGAGTAATAGCAATCAGCCCCAGCATTTT. It codes for CASSELSNSNQPQHF.

This clonotype was picked up a small number of times. The rearrangement links TRBV6-2 or TRBV6-3 to TRBJ1-5; D may be TRBD1 (5 bases). The CDR3 covers 15 residues. V gave up 10 bases and J gave up 5 bases, with 21 bases separating them. Germline CDR1 reads MNHEY; CDR2 reads SVGEGT. CDR3 in DNA: TGTGCCACCAAACCCCCACAGGAGGCGCATCAGCCCCAGCATTTT. It encodes CATKPPQEAHQPQHF.

The V gene is TRBV11-2, the J gene TRBJ1-5; unclear D gene. V dropped 5 bases and J dropped 5 bases, with 10 bases sitting between them. CDR1 and CDR2 (germline): SGHAT, FQNNGV. The CDR3 is made up of 13 amino acids. The CDR3 loop reads CASSPQTDQPQHF. The CDR3 coding sequence is TGTGCCAGCAGCCCCCAGACTGATCAGCCCCAGCATTTT.

The chain recombines TRBV12-3 or TRBV12-4 with TRBJ1-6; 7 nucleotides match TRBD1. The CDR3 loop spans 14 amino acids. The V and J ends lost 6 bases and 6 bases, in that order; junction bases with no gene match: 5. The CDR3 here is CASSTRDSNSPLHF. Written as DNA, the CDR3 is TGTGCCAGCAGCACCCGGGACAGTAATTCACCCCTCCACTTT.

In nucleotides, the CDR3 is TGTGCCAGCAGTGAAATTGGGGGGGGGAATGAGCAGTTCTTC. Translation: CASSEIGGGNEQFF. The V call is TRBV2, the J call TRBJ2-1; TRBD2 agrees at 7 bases. The CDR3 covers 14 residues. Losses at the gene ends were 2 bases for V and 7 bases for J; bases not matched to a gene: 5. The V gene's germline CDR1 is SNHLY and CDR2 FYNNEI.

The CDR3 coding sequence is TGTGCCAGCAGTCCTAAAACGCAGGGCCGGGCAAGCAATCAGCCCCAGCATTTT. Its translation is CASSPKTQGRASNQPQHF. The rearrangement links TRBV6-1 to TRBJ1-5; weak D call: TRBD1 (5 bases). Per germline, CDR1 MNHNS and CDR2 SASEGT. The CDR3 spans 18 residues. Trimming stripped 5 bases from V and 1 base from J, with 21 bases between.

This rearrangement joins TRBV20-1 to TRBJ2-5; 7 bases line up with TRBD2. This CDR3 is built from 15 residues. V lost 6 bases to trimming and J lost 3 bases; unmatched junction nucleotides: 13. CDR1 and CDR2 from the germline V gene are DFQATT and SNEGSKA (reference sequence). CDR3 amino acids: CSATTPGTTKETQYF. The CDR3 DNA reads TGCAGTGCAACGACCCCCGGGACTACCAAAGAGACCCAGTACTTC.